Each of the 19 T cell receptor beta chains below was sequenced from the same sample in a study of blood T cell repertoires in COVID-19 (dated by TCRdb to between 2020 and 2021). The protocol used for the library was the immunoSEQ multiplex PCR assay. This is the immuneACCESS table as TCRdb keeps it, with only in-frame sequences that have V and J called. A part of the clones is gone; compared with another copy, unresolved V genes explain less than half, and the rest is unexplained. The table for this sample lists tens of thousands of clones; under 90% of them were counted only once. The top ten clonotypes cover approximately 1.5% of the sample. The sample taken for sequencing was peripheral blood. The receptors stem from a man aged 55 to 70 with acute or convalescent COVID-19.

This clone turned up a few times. The CDR3 DNA is TGTGCCAGCACCATCCCAGGGTCAGGAACTGAAGCTTTCTTT. This sequence encodes CASTIPGSGTEAFF. V and J are TRBV6-5 and TRBJ1-1, with TRBD1 as a possible D gene (5 bases). The V and J ends lost 7 bases and 5 bases respectively, with 17 bases between them. This CDR3 is built from 14 residues. Germline V gene lookup returns CDR1 MNHEY and CDR2 SVGAGI.

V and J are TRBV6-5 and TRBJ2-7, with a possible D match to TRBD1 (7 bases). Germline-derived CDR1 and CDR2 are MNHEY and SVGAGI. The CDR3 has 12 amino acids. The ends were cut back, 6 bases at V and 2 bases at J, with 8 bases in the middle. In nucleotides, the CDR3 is TGTGCCAGCAGCAGGGGGGCCTACGAGCAGTACTTC. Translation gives CASSRGAYEQYF.

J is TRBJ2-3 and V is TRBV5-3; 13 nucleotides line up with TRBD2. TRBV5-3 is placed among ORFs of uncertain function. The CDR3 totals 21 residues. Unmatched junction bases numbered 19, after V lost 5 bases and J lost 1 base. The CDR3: CARRGQHGLAGASARTDTQYF. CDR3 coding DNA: TGTGCCAGAAGAGGGCAACACGGACTAGCGGGGGCATCAGCCCGCACAGATACGCAGTATTTT.

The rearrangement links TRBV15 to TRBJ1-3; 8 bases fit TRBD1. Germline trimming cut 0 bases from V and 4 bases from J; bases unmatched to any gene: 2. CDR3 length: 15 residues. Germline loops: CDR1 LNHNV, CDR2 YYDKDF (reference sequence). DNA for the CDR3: TGTGCCACCAGCAGAGACAGGGGGCGAGGAAACACCATATATTTT. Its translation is CATSRDRGRGNTIYF.

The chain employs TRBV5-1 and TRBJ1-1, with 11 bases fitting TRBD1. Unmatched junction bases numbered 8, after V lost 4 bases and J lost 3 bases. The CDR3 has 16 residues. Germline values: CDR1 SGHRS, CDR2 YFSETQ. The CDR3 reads CASSPTRGQGDTEAFF. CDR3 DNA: TGCGCCAGCAGCCCAACGAGGGGACAGGGGGACACTGAAGCTTTCTTT.

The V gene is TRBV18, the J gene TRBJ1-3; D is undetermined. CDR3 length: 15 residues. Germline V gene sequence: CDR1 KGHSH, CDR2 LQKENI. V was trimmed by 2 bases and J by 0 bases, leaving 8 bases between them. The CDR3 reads CASSPMKSSGNTIYF. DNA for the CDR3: TGTGCCAGCTCACCAATGAAGAGCTCTGGAAACACCATATATTTT.

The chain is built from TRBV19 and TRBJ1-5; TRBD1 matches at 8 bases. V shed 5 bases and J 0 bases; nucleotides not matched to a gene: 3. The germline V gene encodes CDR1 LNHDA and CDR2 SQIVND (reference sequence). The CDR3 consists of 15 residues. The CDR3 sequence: CASSLQGDSNQPQHF. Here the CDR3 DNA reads TGTGCCAGTAGTCTACAGGGGGATAGCAATCAGCCCCAGCATTTT.

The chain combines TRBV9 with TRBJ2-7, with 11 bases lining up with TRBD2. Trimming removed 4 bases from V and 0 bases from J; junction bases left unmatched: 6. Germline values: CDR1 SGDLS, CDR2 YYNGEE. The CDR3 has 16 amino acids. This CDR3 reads CASSPGLAGSSYEQYF. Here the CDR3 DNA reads TGTGCCAGCAGCCCTGGACTAGCGGGTAGCTCCTACGAGCAGTACTTC.

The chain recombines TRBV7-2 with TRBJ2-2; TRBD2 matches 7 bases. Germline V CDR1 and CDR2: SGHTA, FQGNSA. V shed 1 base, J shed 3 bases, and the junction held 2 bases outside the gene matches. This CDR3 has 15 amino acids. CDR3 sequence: CASSLESGDTGELFF. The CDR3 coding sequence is TGTGCCAGCAGCTTAGAAAGCGGGGACACCGGGGAGCTGTTTTTT.

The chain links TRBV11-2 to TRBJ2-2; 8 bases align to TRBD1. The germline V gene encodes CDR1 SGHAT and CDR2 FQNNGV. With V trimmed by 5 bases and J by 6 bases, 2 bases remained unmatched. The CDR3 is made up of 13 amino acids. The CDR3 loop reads CASSIQGAGELFF. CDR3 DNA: TGTGCCAGCAGCATACAGGGGGCCGGGGAGCTGTTTTTT.

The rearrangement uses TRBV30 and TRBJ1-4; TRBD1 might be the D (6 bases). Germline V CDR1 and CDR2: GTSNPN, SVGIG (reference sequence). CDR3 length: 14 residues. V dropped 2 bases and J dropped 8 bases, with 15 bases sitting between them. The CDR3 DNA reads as TGTGCCTGGAGTTTAGGACAGTGGGACGAAAAACTGTTTTTT. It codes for CAWSLGQWDEKLFF.

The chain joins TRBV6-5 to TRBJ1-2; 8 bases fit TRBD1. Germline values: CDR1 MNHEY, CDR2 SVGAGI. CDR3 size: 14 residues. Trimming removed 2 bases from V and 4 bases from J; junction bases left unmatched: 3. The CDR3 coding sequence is TGTGCCAGCAGTTACGTACAGGGGGTCTATGGCTACACCTTC. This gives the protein CASSYVQGVYGYTF.

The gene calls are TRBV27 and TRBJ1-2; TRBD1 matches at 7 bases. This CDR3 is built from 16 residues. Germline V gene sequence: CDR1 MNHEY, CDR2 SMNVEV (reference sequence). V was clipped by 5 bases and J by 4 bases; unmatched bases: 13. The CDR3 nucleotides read TGTGCCAGCAGTCGTACCGGGACAGCCTACTTCTATGGCTACACCTTC. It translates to CASSRTGTAYFYGYTF.

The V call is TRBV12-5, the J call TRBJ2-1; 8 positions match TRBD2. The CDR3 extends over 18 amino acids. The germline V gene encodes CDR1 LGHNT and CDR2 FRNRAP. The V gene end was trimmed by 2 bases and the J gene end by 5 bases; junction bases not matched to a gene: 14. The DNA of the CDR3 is TGTGCTAGTGGTTTGACCCCCGACGGGGGGGGGCCGAACAATGAGCAGTTCTTC. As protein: CASGLTPDGGGPNNEQFF.

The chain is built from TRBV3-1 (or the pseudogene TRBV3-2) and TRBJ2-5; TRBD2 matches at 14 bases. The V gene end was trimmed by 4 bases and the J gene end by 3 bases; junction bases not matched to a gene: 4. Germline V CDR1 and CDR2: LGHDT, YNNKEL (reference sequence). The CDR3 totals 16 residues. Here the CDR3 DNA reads TGTGCCAGCAGCCGCCGGGGACTAGCGGGGGAAGAGACCCAGTACTTC. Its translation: CASSRRGLAGEETQYF.

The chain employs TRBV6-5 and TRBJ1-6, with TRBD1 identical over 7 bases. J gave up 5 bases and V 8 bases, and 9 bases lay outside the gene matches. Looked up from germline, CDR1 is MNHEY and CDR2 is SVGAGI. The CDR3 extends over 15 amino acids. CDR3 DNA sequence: TGTGCCAGCCGCGGGGACAGTACTAATAATTCACCCCTCCACTTT. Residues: CASRGDSTNNSPLHF.

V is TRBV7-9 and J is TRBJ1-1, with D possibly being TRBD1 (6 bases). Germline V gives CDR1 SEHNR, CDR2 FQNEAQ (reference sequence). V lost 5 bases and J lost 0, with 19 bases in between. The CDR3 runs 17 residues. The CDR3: CASSPRGGGAMNTEAFF. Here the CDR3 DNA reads TGTGCCAGCAGCCCCAGGGGTGGAGGTGCCATGAACACTGAAGCTTTCTTT.

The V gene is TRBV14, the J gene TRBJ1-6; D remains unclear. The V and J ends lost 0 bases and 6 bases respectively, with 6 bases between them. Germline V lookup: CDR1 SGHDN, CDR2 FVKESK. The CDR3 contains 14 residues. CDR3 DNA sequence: TGTGCCAGCAGCCAAGAAACGAGTAATTCACCCCTCCACTTT. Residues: CASSQETSNSPLHF.

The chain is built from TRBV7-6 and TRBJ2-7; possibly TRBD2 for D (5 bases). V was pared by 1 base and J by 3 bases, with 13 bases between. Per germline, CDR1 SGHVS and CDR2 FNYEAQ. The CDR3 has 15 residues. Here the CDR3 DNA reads TGTGCCAGCAGCTTAGGTCCGGGATCACACTACGAGCAGTACTTC. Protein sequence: CASSLGPGSHYEQYF.